Below, 15 T cell receptor beta chains from the same sample are listed, as sequenced in a study of T cells after yellow fever vaccination. Using its own MiXCR run on the 5' RACE reads, TCRdb lists one record per CDR3 protein. The table lists more than 300,000 distinct CDR3 sequences, approximately 11% of them singletons, with about 3.3% in the top ten. Sequences were derived from CD4+ T cells sorted from PBMCs, sampled 45 days after the yellow fever booster vaccination. The receptors derive from a man between 18 and 29 years old who received the YFV17D yellow fever vaccine.

This chain links TRBV12-3 or TRBV12-4 with TRBJ1-2, with D perhaps matching TRBD1 (6 bases). V was shortened by 7 bases and J by 6 bases, with 18 bases between the two germline ends. This CDR3 spans 14 amino acids. CDR3 nucleotides: TGTGCCAGCACCGCCCGGAACAGGGTCCATGGCTACACCTTC. Encoded protein: CASTARNRVHGYTF.

Ten or more counts support this clonotype. This chain connects TRBV7-8 to TRBJ2-2; D gene ambiguous. The CDR3 runs to 14 residues. Germline V gene data show CDR1 as SGHVS and CDR2 as FQNEAQ. Trimming took off 2 bases at V and 2 bases at J, with 6 bases between the two ends. The CDR3 loop is CASSLMGNTGELFF. CDR3 sequence (DNA): TGTGCCAGCAGCTTAATGGGTAACACCGGGGAGCTGTTTTTT. The variable domain in full, with the rest retrieved from reference TRBV7-8 and TRBJ2-2, is GAGVSQSPRYKVAKRGQDVALRCDPISGHVSLFWYQQALGQGPEFLTYFQNEAQLDKSGLPSDRFFAERPEGSVSTLKIQRTQQEDSAVYLCASSLMGNTGELFFGEGSRLTVL.

This clonotype was counted between two and nine times. The V call is TRBV5-1, the J call TRBJ1-2; D is unclear. Trimming cost V 4 bases and J 1 base, with 17 bases left between them. The CDR3 totals 16 residues. Germline CDR1 reads SGHRS; CDR2 reads YFSETQ. The CDR3 nucleotides read TGCGCCAGCAGCCTAGTCGATGGGAGACTTAACTATGGCTACACCTTC. This gives the protein CASSLVDGRLNYGYTF.

This clonotype turned up a few times. This chain links TRBV11-2 with TRBJ1-2; 9 positions match TRBD1. Germline V gene data show CDR1 as SGHAT and CDR2 as FQNNGV. CDR3 length equals 13 residues. V gave up 5 bases and J gave up 11 bases; unmatched junction bases: 9. The CDR3 loop reads CASSPRDRDSYTF. Here the CDR3 DNA reads TGTGCCAGCAGCCCGCGGGACAGGGACTCTTACACCTTC. Based on the CDR3 plus reference TRBV11-2 and TRBJ1-2, the full variable domain is EAGVAQSPRYKIIEKRQSVAFWCNPISGHATLYWYQQILGQGPKLLIQFQNNGVVDDSQLPKDRFSAERLKGVDSTLKIQPAKLEDSAVYLCASSPRDRDSYTFGSGTRLTVV.

The rearrangement links TRBV20-1 to TRBJ1-6; 8 positions match TRBD1. V dropped 6 bases and J dropped 6; count of bases not matched to a gene: 7. This CDR3 has 14 residues. CDR1 and CDR2 (germline): DFQATT, SNEGSKA (reference sequence). The CDR3 DNA reads as TGCAGTGCCACCAGGACAGGGCCTAATTCACCCCTCCACTTT. Protein product: CSATRTGPNSPLHF.

The chain links TRBV24-1 to TRBJ2-2, with 10 bases identical to TRBD1. V was clipped by 4 bases and J by 4 bases; unmatched bases: 5. The germline gives CDR1 KGHDR, CDR2 SFDVKD. CDR3 size: 16 residues. The CDR3 sequence is CATSETGQGGTGELFF. Written as DNA, the CDR3 is TGTGCCACCAGTGAGACCGGACAGGGGGGCACCGGGGAGCTGTTTTTT.

This clonotype was picked up a small number of times. The chain couples TRBV6-6 to TRBJ2-4; 11 bases align to TRBD2. Trimming cost V 6 bases and J 0 bases; bases outside gene matches: 10. Per the germline V gene, CDR1 is MNHNY and CDR2 is SVGAGI (reference sequence). The CDR3 has 18 residues. This CDR3 is CASSPWTSGLIAKNIQYF. Here the CDR3 DNA reads TGTGCCAGCAGCCCATGGACTAGCGGGCTAATAGCCAAAAACATTCAGTACTTC.

The rearrangement links TRBV3-1 to TRBJ1-2, with D perhaps TRBD1 (5 bases). From germline, CDR1 is LGHDT and CDR2 YNNKEL (reference sequence). The CDR3 length is 14 residues. Trimming stripped 2 bases from V and 1 base from J, with 8 bases between. DNA for the CDR3: TGTGCCAGCAGCCAACGAGGGGATAACTATGGCTACACCTTC. Amino acid sequence: CASSQRGDNYGYTF.

This clonotype has a count of ten or more. The rearrangement joins TRBV9 to TRBJ2-2; TRBD1 matches 9 bases. CDR3 length: 17 amino acids. Germline CDR1 reads SGDLS; CDR2 reads YYNGEE. V was clipped by 4 bases and J by 2 bases; unmatched bases: 9. This CDR3 reads CASSSPVTGGNTGELFF. The CDR3 DNA follows: TGTGCCAGCAGCTCGCCAGTGACAGGGGGTAACACCGGGGAGCTGTTTTTT.

The gene calls are TRBV7-2 and TRBJ2-6; no definite D call. The length of the CDR3 is 15 residues. V lost 4 bases and J 0 bases, leaving 7 bases between the germline ends. The germline gives CDR1 SGHTA, CDR2 FQGNSA. DNA for the CDR3: TGTGCCAGCAGCTCGCGGAACTCTGGGGCCAACGTCCTGACTTTC. Protein sequence: CASSSRNSGANVLTF.

V and J are TRBV9 and TRBJ2-3, with D perhaps being TRBD1 or TRBD2 (5 bases each). The ends were cut back, 2 bases at V and 5 bases at J, with 12 bases in the middle. CDR1 is SGDLS and CDR2 is YYNGEE in the germline V gene. The CDR3 spans 14 residues. The CDR3 here is CASSVTVREDTQYF. In DNA, the CDR3 is TGTGCCAGCAGCGTGACAGTGAGGGAAGATACGCAGTATTTT.

This clonotype was counted between two and nine times. The chain combines TRBV6-6 with TRBJ2-4; 9 bases are a match to TRBD1. CDR3 size: 16 residues. V shed 5 bases and J 3 bases; nucleotides not matched to a gene: 8. Germline-derived CDR1 and CDR2 are MNHNY and SVGAGI (reference sequence). The CDR3 DNA follows: TGTGCCAGCAGTGGACAGGGGCGGTTTGGCAAAAACATTCAGTACTTC. It yields the protein CASSGQGRFGKNIQYF.

This clonotype was seen at least ten times. J is TRBJ2-2 and V is TRBV5-1; TRBD2 matches at 10 bases. V trimming: 5 bases; J trimming: 5 bases; junction bases outside the gene matches: 9. The germline gives CDR1 SGHRS, CDR2 YFSETQ. This CDR3 contains 16 residues. The CDR3 nucleotides are TGCGCCAGCAGAGCTAGCGGGGGATCTAGTACCGGGGAGCTGTTTTTT. Its protein is CASRASGGSSTGELFF.

The gene calls are TRBV2 and TRBJ2-7; 8 positions agree with TRBD2. The CDR3 is made up of 12 amino acids. V was pared by 7 bases and J by 3 bases, with 2 bases of the junction left unmatched. Per germline, CDR1 SNHLY and CDR2 FYNNEI. CDR3 loop: CASKREGYEQYF. CDR3 in DNA: TGTGCCAGCAAACGGGAGGGCTACGAGCAGTACTTC.

This clonotype was counted between two and nine times. The V and J genes are TRBV11-2 and TRBJ2-1; 9 bases match TRBD1. The CDR3 has 14 amino acids. Germline V gene data show CDR1 as SGHAT and CDR2 as FQNNGV. The J segment lost 7 bases and the V segment lost 5 bases, leaving 6 bases of the junction unmatched. CDR3 DNA sequence: TGTGCCAGCAGCGCACAGGGGGCTGGGAATGAGCAGTTCTTC. This codes for CASSAQGAGNEQFF.